This note documents a single T cell receptor beta chain sequence. These data come from a study of blood T cell repertoires in COVID-19. The CDR3 is made up of 15 amino acids. Looked up from germline, CDR1 is MRHNA and CDR2 is SNTAGT. The V segment lost 3 bases and the J segment 5 bases; nucleotides outside the gene matches: 8. The assay was immunoSEQ multiplex PCR, and TCRdb's table has in-frame clones only and misses some. The sample shows fewer than 120,000 clones, just over 75% of them seen only once. The receptor comes from an elderly woman with acute or convalescent COVID-19. Sequencing input: peripheral blood. This chain uses TRBV6-4 with TRBJ2-5; 8 bases fit TRBD1. The CDR3 loop is CASSETGALYETQYF. Here the CDR3 DNA reads TGTGCCAGCAGTGAGACAGGGGCGCTGTATGAGACCCAGTACTTC.